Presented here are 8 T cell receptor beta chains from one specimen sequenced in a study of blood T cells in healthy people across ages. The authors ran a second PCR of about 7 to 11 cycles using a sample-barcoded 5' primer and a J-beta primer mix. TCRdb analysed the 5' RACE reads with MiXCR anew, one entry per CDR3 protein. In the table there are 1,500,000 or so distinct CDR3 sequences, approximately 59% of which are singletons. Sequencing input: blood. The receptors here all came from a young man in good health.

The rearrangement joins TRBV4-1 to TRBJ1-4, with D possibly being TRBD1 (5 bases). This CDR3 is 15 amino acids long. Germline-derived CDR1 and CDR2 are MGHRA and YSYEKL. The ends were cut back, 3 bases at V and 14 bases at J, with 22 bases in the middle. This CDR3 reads CASSHISRDGGVLFF. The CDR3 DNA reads TGCGCCAGCAGCCACATCTCCCGGGACGGCGGGGTCCTGTTTTTT.

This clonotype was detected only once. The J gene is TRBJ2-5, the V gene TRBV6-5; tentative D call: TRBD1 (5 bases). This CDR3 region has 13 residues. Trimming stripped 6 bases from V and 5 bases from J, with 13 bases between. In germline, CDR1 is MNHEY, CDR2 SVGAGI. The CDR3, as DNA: TGTGCCAGCAGCCTACAGGATGGGGAGACCCAGTACTTC. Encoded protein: CASSLQDGETQYF.

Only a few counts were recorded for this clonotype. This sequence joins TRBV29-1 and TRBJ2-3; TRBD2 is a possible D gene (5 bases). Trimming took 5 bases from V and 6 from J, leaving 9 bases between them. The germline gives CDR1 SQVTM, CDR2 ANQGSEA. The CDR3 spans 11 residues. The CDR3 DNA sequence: TGCAGCGTTCGCGAGGGCGATACGCAGTATTTT. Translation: CSVREGDTQYF.

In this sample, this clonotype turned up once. In DNA, the CDR3 is TGCGCCAGCAGCATCAACAGGGGCTCGGGGCAAGAGACCCAGTACTTC. Its translation: CASSINRGSGQETQYF. The chain links TRBV5-1 to TRBJ2-5, with 7 bases fitting TRBD1. Germline V gives CDR1 SGHRS, CDR2 YFSETQ. This CDR3 is 16 amino acids long. Trimming at V came to 4 bases and at J to 2 bases, leaving 11 bases not matched to a gene.

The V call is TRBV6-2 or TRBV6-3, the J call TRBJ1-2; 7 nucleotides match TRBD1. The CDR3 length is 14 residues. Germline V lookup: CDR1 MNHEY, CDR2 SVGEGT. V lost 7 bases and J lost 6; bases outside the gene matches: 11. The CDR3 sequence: CASNMGQQPNGYTF. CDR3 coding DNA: TGTGCCAGCAATATGGGACAGCAACCTAATGGCTACACCTTC.

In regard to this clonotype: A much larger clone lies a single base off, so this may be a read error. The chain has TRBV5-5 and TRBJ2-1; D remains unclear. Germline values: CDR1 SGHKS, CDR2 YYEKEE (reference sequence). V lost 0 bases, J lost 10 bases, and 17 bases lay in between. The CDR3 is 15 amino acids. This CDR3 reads CASSLAHSSVHEQFF. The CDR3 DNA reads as TGTGCCAGCAGCTTGGCTCATTCGTCGGTCCACGAGCAGTTCTTC.

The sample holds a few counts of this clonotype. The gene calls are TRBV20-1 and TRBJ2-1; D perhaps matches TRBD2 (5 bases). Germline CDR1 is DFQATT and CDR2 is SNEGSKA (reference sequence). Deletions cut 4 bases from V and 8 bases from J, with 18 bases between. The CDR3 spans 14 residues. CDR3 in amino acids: CSANEGTRWDEQFF. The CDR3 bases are TGCAGTGCTAATGAGGGCACCCGATGGGATGAGCAGTTCTTC.

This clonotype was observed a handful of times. The CDR3 coding sequence is TGTGCCACCAATAAGGACTCCTACGAGCAGTACTTC. Translating gives CATNKDSYEQYF. V gene TRBV12-3 or TRBV12-4 combines with J gene TRBJ2-7, with D unresolved. Deletions cut 10 bases from V and 0 bases from J, with 10 bases between. The CDR3 has 12 residues.